The T cell receptor beta chain under discussion was sequenced for a study of cytomegalovirus exposure and HLA in healthy donors. PCR used 60 Vbeta primers and 13 Jbeta primers. The table came from immunoSEQ multiplex PCR; TCRdb's copy has only in-frame clones and leaves some out. The sample holds some 140,000 clones, around 77% seen once. This CDR3 comprises 16 residues. CDR1 and CDR2 (germline): SEHNR, FQNEAQ (reference sequence). The V end was cut by 5 bases, the J end by 5 bases, with 21 bases between. This clone was observed a handful of times. This TCR was recovered from a woman in her sixties in good health and CMV-seronegative. The sequenced material came from PBMCs. The chain combines TRBV7-9 with TRBJ2-5; tentative D call: TRBD2 (7 bases). The chain's CDR3 is CASSPLLRGAGETQYF. The CDR3 region has the DNA TGTGCCAGCAGCCCGCTTCTCAGGGGAGCGGGGGAGACCCAGTACTTC.